Reported below is one T cell receptor (beta chain). The antigen is unknown. The whole isolated RNA underwent reverse transcription, so sequencing captured expressed TCRB transcripts. The assay was immunoSEQ multiplex PCR, and TCRdb's table has in-frame clones only and misses some. The table shows approximately 110,000 clones, with under 40% occurring only once. This entry comes from a study of beta chain features in type 1 diabetes. Across the study: All of the samples together had 85 million to 140 million sorted cells examined. Points from the study as a whole: Researchers report that Type 1 diabetes patients had moderately but significantly shorter TCRB CDR3s across all four CD4+ subsets.

Donors underwent one heparinised blood draw, 95 to 150 mL on average. Each of the sorted populations had a purity greater than 95%. Specimen: stem cell memory CD4+ T cells from blood. The receptor comes from a woman younger than 35 in good health.

In nucleotides, the CDR3 is TGTGCCAGCAGCCAGAGCCTAGCGGGAGGGGGGGAGCAGTTCTTC. Its protein is CASSQSLAGGGEQFF. This chain uses TRBV7-2 with TRBJ2-1; 12 bases align to TRBD2. The CDR3 has 15 amino acids. Germline trimming cut 5 bases from V and 10 bases from J; bases unmatched to any gene: 9. Germline V gene sequence: CDR1 SGHTA, CDR2 FQGNSA.